These 20 T cell receptor beta chains originate from one sample sequenced in a study of T-cell memory formation after mild COVID-19. One entry per CDR3 protein results from TCRdb running MiXCR on the 5' RACE reads. The data show 300,000 to 400,000 distinct CDR3 sequences, over 25% seen once. Sample: PBMCs or a T cell subset sorted from them (not recorded which). The receptor set was obtained from an adult woman who had mild COVID-19 (a few samples of this study predate the infection). Cell type and time point are not known.

The chain recombines TRBV11-2 with TRBJ2-1; 7 nucleotides agree with TRBD2. This CDR3 comprises 16 residues. CDR1 and CDR2 from the germline V gene are SGHAT and FQNNGV. Trimming removed 1 base from V and 0 bases from J; junction bases left unmatched: 3. In DNA form, the CDR3 reads TGTGCCAGCAGCTTAGCGGGGGGTCCCTCCTACAATGAGCAGTTCTTC. This sequence encodes CASSLAGGPSYNEQFF.

This clonotype was seen only a few times. V gene TRBV7-3 combines with J gene TRBJ2-1, with 7 bases fitting TRBD1. CDR1 and CDR2 (germline): SGHTA, FQGTGA. Unmatched junction bases numbered 3, after V lost 10 bases and J lost 6 bases. The CDR3 contains 11 residues. CDR3 DNA sequence: TGTGCCACAGGGGGTACCAATGAGCAGTTCTTC. It is translated as CATGGTNEQFF. The entire variable domain, with the rest obtained from reference TRBV7-3 and TRBJ2-1, is as follows: GAGVSQTPSNKVTEKGKYVELRCDPISGHTALYWYRQSLGQGPEFLIYFQGTGAADDSGLPNDRFFAVRPEGSVSTLKIQRTERGDSAVYLCATGGTNEQFFGPGTRLTVL.

This clonotype was picked up a small number of times. The V gene is TRBV7-6, the J gene TRBJ2-3; TRBD2 aligns across 11 bases. Germline-derived CDR1 and CDR2 are SGHVS and FNYEAQ. With 3 bases clipped from V and 4 bases from J, the junction kept 9 bases outside the gene matches. This CDR3 region has 17 residues. The CDR3 loop reads CASSFPQLAGEADTQYF. The DNA of the CDR3 is TGTGCCAGCAGCTTTCCCCAACTAGCGGGAGAAGCAGATACGCAGTATTTT.

This chain connects TRBV12-3 or TRBV12-4 to TRBJ2-3; TRBD2 agrees at 14 bases. The CDR3 is 16 amino acids. The V and J ends lost 6 bases and 7 bases, in that order; junction bases with no gene match: 9. The CDR3 protein is CASSPQGTSGGNTQYF. The DNA for the CDR3 is TGTGCCAGCAGCCCGCAAGGGACTAGCGGGGGAAATACGCAGTATTTT.

For the CDR3, the DNA is TGTGCCACCAGCGGGAGACTAGCGGGAGCTATCCATGAGCAGTTCTTC. Protein: CATSGRLAGAIHEQFF. The chain couples TRBV15 to TRBJ2-1; 12 nucleotides align to TRBD2. The germline V gene encodes CDR1 LNHNV and CDR2 YYDKDF (reference sequence). This CDR3 has 16 residues. Unmatched junction bases numbered 10, after V lost 5 bases and J lost 8 bases.

This chain uses TRBV4-1 with TRBJ2-7; D gene uncertain. Germline V CDR1 and CDR2: MGHRA, YSYEKL. Trimming shortened V by 1 base and J by 3 bases, and 10 bases separated the two germline ends. CDR3 length equals 14 residues. Here the CDR3 DNA reads TGCGCCAGCAGCCAAGTCCGGAATTTCTACGAGCAGTACTTC. It yields the protein CASSQVRNFYEQYF.

The rearrangement uses TRBV27 and TRBJ2-1; tentative D call: TRBD2 (6 bases). From germline, CDR1 is MNHEY and CDR2 SMNVEV (reference sequence). The CDR3 is 13 amino acids. Trimming removed 3 bases at V and 7 bases at J, with 10 bases between. CDR3 DNA: TGTGCCAGCAGTTTGGCTCGGGGGAATGAGCAGTTCTTC. It yields the protein CASSLARGNEQFF.

This clonotype was recorded a few times. The chain uses TRBV13 and TRBJ2-7, with D maybe TRBD2 (6 bases). The germline V and J ends were trimmed by 3 bases and 12 bases, with 18 bases remaining between them. Germline values: CDR1 PRHDT, CDR2 FYEKMQ (reference sequence). The CDR3 is 13 amino acids. DNA of the CDR3: TGTGCCAGCAGCTTGGGAAGGCGGGGACCATGGTACTTC. Amino acid sequence: CASSLGRRGPWYF. The full variable domain, its missing parts supplied by reference TRBV13 and TRBJ2-7, is AAGVIQSPRHLIKEKRETATLKCYPIPRHDTVYWYQQGPGQDPQFLISFYEKMQSDKGSIPDRFSAQQFSDYHSELNMSSLELGDSALYFCASSLGRRGPWYFGPGTRLTVT.

This clonotype was observed a few times. The CDR3 loop reads CASSQRGRNEQFF. Here the CDR3 DNA reads TGCGCCAGCAGCCAACGAGGAAGAAATGAGCAGTTCTTC. This rearrangement joins TRBV4-3 to TRBJ2-1; the D is unclear. From germline, CDR1 is LGHNA and CDR2 YSLEER. This CDR3 spans 13 amino acids. Trimming pared 2 bases from V and 7 bases from J, leaving 9 bases between.

The rearrangement joins TRBV11-3 to TRBJ1-2; D unclear. The V end was cut by 2 bases, the J end by 6 bases, with 19 bases between. Germline CDR1 reads SGHNT; CDR2 reads YENEEA. CDR3 length equals 16 residues. Written as DNA, the CDR3 is TGTGCCAGCAGCTTATCTGACACCCCAGAAAGTCATGGCTACACCTTC. Its translation: CASSLSDTPESHGYTF.

This chain links TRBV20-1 with TRBJ1-1; D might be TRBD1 (6 bases). Germline CDR1 and CDR2: DFQATT and SNEGSKA (reference sequence). The CDR3 totals 13 residues. With 1 base removed from V and 4 bases from J, the gap between germline ends came to 10 bases. The CDR3 reads CSARVGGLTEAFF. The CDR3 DNA reads as TGCAGTGCTAGAGTTGGGGGGCTCACTGAAGCTTTCTTT.

This clonotype was picked up many times. V gene TRBV3-1 combines with J gene TRBJ2-1; 12 bases fit TRBD2. Trimming took 4 bases from V and 4 from J; bases not matched to a gene: 11. CDR1 and CDR2 (germline): LGHDT, YNNKEL (reference sequence). The CDR3 covers 18 residues. CDR3 region: CASSPRTSGTPPYNEQFF. CDR3 coding DNA: TGTGCCAGCAGCCCTAGGACTAGCGGGACTCCTCCTTACAATGAGCAGTTCTTC.

V is TRBV4-1 and J is TRBJ1-1, with 8 bases lining up with TRBD1. The V gene end was trimmed by 0 bases and the J gene end by 8 bases; junction bases not matched to a gene: 2. Per germline, CDR1 MGHRA and CDR2 YSYEKL. The CDR3 is made up of 13 amino acids. CDR3 region: CASSQDHRGEAFF. CDR3 sequence (DNA): TGCGCCAGCAGCCAAGACCACAGGGGGGAAGCTTTCTTT.

As regards this clonotype: A much larger clone sits a single nucleotide away, making a read error possible. This chain uses TRBV6-6 with TRBJ1-1; 7 bases are shared with TRBD1. In germline, CDR1 is MNHNY, CDR2 SVGAGI (reference sequence). CDR3 length: 15 residues. The CDR3 nucleotides are TGTGTCAGCAGTTACCTGGGACAGTCGAACACTGAAGCTTTCTTT. This translates into CVSSYLGQSNTEAFF.

The V and J genes are TRBV9 and TRBJ2-2; D not resolved. The CDR3 loop spans 15 amino acids. The ends were cut back, 4 bases at V and 4 bases at J, with 14 bases in the middle. The germline CDR1 and CDR2 sequences are SGDLS and YYNGEE. CDR3 nucleotides: TGTGCCAGCAGCCCTCAAGTGGCAAGCACCGGGGAGCTGTTTTTT. It translates to CASSPQVASTGELFF. Full variable domain (outside the CDR3, taken from reference TRBV9 and TRBJ2-2): DSGVTQTPKHLITATGQRVTLRCSPRSGDLSVYWYQQSLDQGLQFLIQYYNGEERAKGNILERFSAQQFPDLHSELNLSSLELGDSALYFCASSPQVASTGELFFGEGSRLTVL.

V usage is TRBV6-6 and J usage is TRBJ2-1, with 9 bases lining up with TRBD1. The CDR3 covers 16 residues. V shed 6 bases, J shed 4 bases, and the junction held 10 bases outside the gene matches. In germline, CDR1 is MNHNY, CDR2 SVGAGI (reference sequence). DNA for the CDR3: TGTGCCAGCAGCCCCTCCGGGACAGGGTCTTACAATGAGCAGTTCTTC. This gives the protein CASSPSGTGSYNEQFF.

This clonotype is a singleton in its sample. This chain links TRBV10-3 with TRBJ2-3, with a weak D call TRBD2 (6 bases). V was shortened by 0 bases and J by 1 base, with 8 bases between the two germline ends. The CDR3 runs 15 residues. Germline V gives CDR1 ENHRY, CDR2 SYGVKD. CDR3 DNA sequence: TGTGCCATCAGTGAGTCAGGCGGGGGCACAGATACGCAGTATTTT. This translates into CAISESGGGTDTQYF.

The rearrangement uses TRBV19 and TRBJ2-7; maybe TRBD1 (6 bases). The germline gives CDR1 LNHDA, CDR2 SQIVND (reference sequence). V was shortened by 3 bases and J by 5 bases, with 17 bases between the two germline ends. This CDR3 comprises 15 residues. The CDR3 sequence: CASSIPNTGLDEQYF. Written as DNA, the CDR3 is TGTGCCAGTAGTATCCCGAATACAGGGTTGGACGAGCAGTACTTC.

The genes are TRBV24-1 and TRBJ1-1, with 8 bases lining up with TRBD1. CDR3 length equals 14 residues. V was clipped by 5 bases and J by 3 bases; unmatched bases: 4. The V gene's germline CDR1 is KGHDR and CDR2 SFDVKD. The CDR3 bases are TGTGCCACCAGTGCCCTGGACAGGGACACTGAAGCTTTCTTT. Amino acid sequence: CATSALDRDTEAFF.

This clonotype was seen more than once but under ten times. V gene TRBV5-4 combines with J gene TRBJ2-2, with D perhaps TRBD1 (6 bases). This CDR3 contains 15 residues. The germline CDR1 and CDR2 sequences are SGHNT and YYREEE (reference sequence). Deletions cut 4 bases from V and 0 bases from J, with 10 bases between. As DNA, the CDR3 is TGTGCCAGCAGCCTTGGGACACCGAACACCGGGGAGCTGTTTTTT. It encodes CASSLGTPNTGELFF.